The rows below give T cell receptor beta chains drawn from one sample of a study of CD8+CD57+ T cells in acquired aplastic anemia. TCRdb redid the calling of the reads with MiXCR, one entry per CDR3 protein. The table records approximately 200,000 distinct CDR3 sequences, roughly half of them present only once. The specimen was sorted CD4+, CD8+, or CD8+CD57+ T cells (not recorded which) from PBMCs. These receptors were taken from a human donor in good health, serving as a control. Both conserved end residues are trimmed from each CDR3. Fields, in order: J gene, V gene, CDR3 length, CDR3 protein.

j_gene: TRBJ1-1
v_gene: TRBV20-1
len: 11
CDR3aa: SGRARLNTEAF

j_gene: TRBJ1-6
v_gene: TRBV2
len: 11
CDR3aa: ASSIRLNSPLH

j_gene: TRBJ1-6
v_gene: TRBV7-2
len: 9
CDR3aa: ASSLNSPLH

j_gene: TRBJ1-6
v_gene: TRBV27
len: 11
CDR3aa: ASSDRGHSPLH

j_gene: TRBJ2-7
v_gene: TRBV7-3
len: 13
CDR3aa: ASSRSSEGTYEQY

j_gene: TRBJ2-6
v_gene: TRBV7-2
len: 13
CDR3aa: ASSLGTGLGNTEA

j_gene: TRBJ2-5
v_gene: TRBV20-1
len: 12
CDR3aa: SGVRGAVQETQY

j_gene: TRBJ1-4
v_gene: TRBV20-1
len: 14
CDR3aa: SAPKSGGPYNEKLF

j_gene: TRBJ1-1
v_gene: TRBV7-9
len: 10
CDR3aa: ASSLVGALAF

j_gene: TRBJ1-2
v_gene: TRBV18
len: 11
CDR3aa: ASSPTEMHGYT

j_gene: TRBJ1-1
v_gene: TRBV27
len: 13
CDR3aa: ASSFTTSMNTEAS

j_gene: TRBJ1-4
v_gene: TRBV29-1
len: 14
CDR3aa: SATGTLSATNEKLF

j_gene: TRBJ2-1
v_gene: TRBV11-2
len: 13
CDR3aa: ASSPQAGIYNEQF

j_gene: TRBJ1-1
v_gene: TRBV25-1
len: 12
CDR3aa: ASSVTRGYTEAF

j_gene: TRBJ2-5
v_gene: TRBV10-3
len: 13
CDR3aa: AISETSGGQETQY

j_gene: TRBJ2-7
v_gene: TRBV28
len: 15
CDR3aa: ASSLFGLAGGLYEQY

j_gene: TRBJ1-5
v_gene: TRBV29-1
len: 11
CDR3aa: SVQGASNQPQH

j_gene: TRBJ2-1
v_gene: TRBV19
len: 10
CDR3aa: GTYSSYNEQF

j_gene: TRBJ1-4
v_gene: TRBV6-5
len: 13
CDR3aa: ASSMTGGENEKLF

j_gene: TRBJ2-5
v_gene: TRBV7-7
len: 12
CDR3aa: ASSLRRGEETQY

j_gene: TRBJ1-2
v_gene: TRBV12-3/TRBV12-4
len: 8
CDR3aa: ASSLNGYT

j_gene: TRBJ1-1
v_gene: TRBV4-1
len: 12
CDR3aa: ASSQAGANTEAF

j_gene: TRBJ1-6
v_gene: TRBV20-1
len: 11
CDR3aa: SATPGQNSPLH

j_gene: TRBJ2-5
v_gene: TRBV9
len: 14
CDR3aa: ASSGTSGVWWETQY

j_gene: TRBJ2-7
v_gene: TRBV15
len: 11
CDR3aa: ATSHGVSYEQY

j_gene: TRBJ1-1
v_gene: TRBV2
len: 12
CDR3aa: ASSTHRAEDEAF

j_gene: TRBJ2-7
v_gene: TRBV11-2
len: 13
CDR3aa: ASSLTDRPSYEQY

j_gene: TRBJ2-1
v_gene: TRBV29-1
len: 11
CDR3aa: SVARDLNNEQF

j_gene: TRBJ2-6
v_gene: TRBV29-1
len: 12
CDR3aa: SVSGSVGANVLT

j_gene: TRBJ2-1
v_gene: TRBV5-1
len: 14
CDR3aa: ASSIRDSGTYNEQF

j_gene: TRBJ1-5
v_gene: TRBV20-1
len: 13
CDR3aa: SANGEMYSNQPQH

j_gene: TRBJ1-4
v_gene: TRBV7-9
len: 13
CDR3aa: ASSLEQGLNEKLF

j_gene: TRBJ1-2
v_gene: TRBV2
len: 10
CDR3aa: ASSDLDRAGT

j_gene: TRBJ1-4
v_gene: TRBV20-1
len: 12
CDR3aa: SALDGGLREKLF

j_gene: TRBJ2-3
v_gene: TRBV7-6
len: 13
CDR3aa: ASSMGLAGTDTQY

j_gene: TRBJ2-1
v_gene: TRBV11-2
len: 14
CDR3aa: ASSLTGVRSYNEQF

j_gene: TRBJ2-5
v_gene: TRBV11-2
len: 13
CDR3aa: ASSLGQTGTTSAY

j_gene: TRBJ1-4
v_gene: TRBV7-2
len: 13
CDR3aa: ASSPQEGTRGELF

j_gene: TRBJ2-7
v_gene: TRBV25-1
len: 13
CDR3aa: ASSAGPWGQNEQY

j_gene: TRBJ1-5
v_gene: TRBV28
len: 13
CDR3aa: ASSHRARGNQPQH

j_gene: TRBJ1-2
v_gene: TRBV24-1
len: 10
CDR3aa: ATSGTDYGYT

j_gene: TRBJ1-5
v_gene: TRBV7-3
len: 12
CDR3aa: ASSPGQGFQPQH

j_gene: TRBJ2-5
v_gene: TRBV19
len: 11
CDR3aa: ASSIGREETQY

j_gene: TRBJ2-1
v_gene: TRBV2
len: 13
CDR3aa: ASSSRLAGNNEQF

j_gene: TRBJ2-7
v_gene: TRBV5-1
len: 10
CDR3aa: ATVDRVGEQY

j_gene: TRBJ2-7
v_gene: TRBV20-1
len: 13
CDR3aa: SATRTSGGSYEQY

j_gene: TRBJ2-3
v_gene: TRBV25-1
len: 13
CDR3aa: ASSERTGGLDTQY

j_gene: TRBJ2-1
v_gene: TRBV6-5
len: 13
CDR3aa: ASSYSFTGPNEQF

j_gene: TRBJ2-7
v_gene: TRBV9
len: 13
CDR3aa: ASSVDPGGSYEQY

j_gene: TRBJ2-1
v_gene: TRBV2
len: 14
CDR3aa: ASSPDMESSYNEQF

j_gene: TRBJ2-5
v_gene: TRBV12-3/TRBV12-4
len: 14
CDR3aa: ASSVGGLGLQETQY

j_gene: TRBJ1-4
v_gene: TRBV11-2
len: 13
CDR3aa: ASSPRTGNNEKLF

j_gene: TRBJ1-1
v_gene: TRBV19
len: 11
CDR3aa: ASSIASGAEAF